The next 23 T cell receptor beta chains were all read from a single sample in a study of shared clonotypes between healthy human individuals. Produced via immunoSEQ multiplex PCR; TCRdb's table is partial and in-frame only. The sample yields a few million clones, approximately 93% seen once. The sequencing sample was made of naive CD4+ T cells from PBMCs. Subset noted: CD45RA+ positively selected. The receptors here all came from a man in his late teens or twenties in good health. Some clones in this sample may be carry-over from other donors' samples.

J is TRBJ2-2 and V is TRBV2; a weak D match, TRBD1 (6 bases). Germline values: CDR1 SNHLY, CDR2 FYNNEI. The CDR3 totals 13 residues. Deletions cut 8 bases from V and 4 bases from J, with 11 bases between. The CDR3 region is CASSLRGTGELFF. CDR3 bases: TGTGCCAGCTCCCTCAGGGGCACCGGGGAGCTGTTTTTT.

The chain carries TRBV4-3 and TRBJ2-4; D is ambiguous. Germline CDR1 and CDR2: LGHNA and YSLEER. The CDR3 is 13 amino acids. The V gene lost 1 base and the J gene lost 5 bases, with 6 bases spanning the gap. The CDR3 loop reads CASSQVTQNIQYF. The CDR3 DNA reads as TGCGCCAGCAGCCAAGTTACCCAAAACATTCAGTACTTC.

The chain carries TRBV7-6 and TRBJ1-3; D gene uncertain. V dropped 1 base and J dropped 2 bases, with 9 bases sitting between them. There are 15 residues in the CDR3. The germline V gene has CDR1 SGHVS and CDR2 FNYEAQ. Written as DNA, the CDR3 is TGTGCCAGCAGCTTAGACGGTGGCGCTGGAAACACCATATATTTT. It yields the protein CASSLDGGAGNTIYF.

This sequence joins TRBV6-5 and TRBJ1-4, with D perhaps TRBD1 (5 bases). This CDR3 region has 16 residues. Germline CDR1 is MNHEY and CDR2 is SVGAGI. V lost 0 bases and J 7 bases, leaving 15 bases between the germline ends. The CDR3 sequence is CASSYSQGVRGEKLFF. CDR3 coding DNA: TGTGCCAGCAGTTACTCGCAAGGGGTGAGGGGTGAAAAACTGTTTTTT.

The chain has TRBV6-5 and TRBJ2-7; D not resolved. In germline, CDR1 is MNHEY, CDR2 SVGAGI. With 4 bases removed from V and 3 bases from J, the gap between germline ends came to 13 bases. The CDR3 length is 14 residues. This chain's CDR3 is CASSSSYKGYEQYF. CDR3 bases: TGTGCCAGCAGTTCCTCCTACAAGGGCTACGAGCAGTACTTC.

The chain is built from TRBV19 and TRBJ2-2, with 10 bases lining up with TRBD2. V trimming: 4 bases; J trimming: 4 bases; junction bases outside the gene matches: 9. The length of the CDR3 is 17 residues. The germline V gene has CDR1 LNHDA and CDR2 SQIVND (reference sequence). The CDR3 nucleotides are TGTGCCAGTAGTAAACCTAGCGGGAGAAAGGGCACCGGGGAGCTGTTTTTT. Its translation: CASSKPSGRKGTGELFF.

The chain recombines TRBV7-9 with TRBJ1-2; D possibly corresponds to TRBD1 (6 bases). This CDR3 contains 13 residues. Germline-derived CDR1 and CDR2 are SEHNR and FQNEAQ (reference sequence). V gave up 4 bases and J gave up 4 bases, with 10 bases separating them. CDR3: CASSSQGPYGYTF. The CDR3 nucleotides read TGTGCCAGCAGCTCACAGGGCCCCTATGGCTACACCTTC.

The V gene is TRBV5-1, the J gene TRBJ2-3; D may match TRBD1 or TRBD2 (5 bases each). The CDR3 covers 16 residues. Germline loops: CDR1 SGHRS, CDR2 YFSETQ. Trimming cost V 2 bases and J 3 bases, with 16 bases left between them. CDR3 in DNA: TGCGCCAGCAGCTTTCTTGGGGGAGTAGGTACAGATACGCAGTATTTT. Protein product: CASSFLGGVGTDTQYF.

Regarding this clone: The sample contains more than one DNA sequence encoding this CDR3. The genes are TRBV6-6 and TRBJ2-5, with D hard to call. The ends were cut back, 9 bases at V and 2 bases at J, with 7 bases in the middle. Germline CDR1 MNHNY, CDR2 SVGAGI (reference sequence). There are 11 residues in the CDR3. The CDR3 is CASSLQETQYF. CDR3 in DNA: TGTGCCAGTAGCTTACAAGAGACCCAGTACTTC.

A note on this clone: Other DNA sequences in this specimen translate into the identical CDR3. The CDR3 spells CASSLAGADTQYF. CDR3 nucleotides: TGTGCCAGCAGCTTAGCTGGGGCTGATACGCAGTATTTT. The chain recombines TRBV11-2 with TRBJ2-3; D is possibly TRBD1 (5 bases). Germline values: CDR1 SGHAT, CDR2 FQNNGV. Trimming removed 1 base from V and 6 bases from J, with 8 bases in between. The CDR3 contains 13 residues. Complete variable domain (other parts from reference TRBV11-2 and TRBJ2-3): EAGVAQSPRYKIIEKRQSVAFWCNPISGHATLYWYQQILGQGPKLLIQFQNNGVVDDSQLPKDRFSAERLKGVDSTLKIQPAKLEDSAVYLCASSLAGADTQYFGPGTRLTVL.

V usage is TRBV29-1 and J usage is TRBJ1-1, with D uncertain. Trimming pared 4 bases from V and 0 bases from J, leaving 15 bases between. The CDR3 sequence is 15 residues long. Germline CDR1 and CDR2: SQVTM and ANQGSEA. The DNA for the CDR3 is TGCAGCGTTGGGTCCAGTTACTACATGAACACTGAAGCTTTCTTT. Protein: CSVGSSYYMNTEAFF.

The chain combines TRBV30 with TRBJ2-7; D is perhaps TRBD1 (5 bases). The CDR3 covers 11 residues. The V gene's germline CDR1 is GTSNPN and CDR2 SVGIG (reference sequence). Trimming took 3 bases from V and 3 from J, leaving 6 bases between them. Here the CDR3 reads CAWRTGYEQYF. DNA of the CDR3: TGTGCCTGGAGAACAGGCTACGAGCAGTACTTC.

The V and J genes are TRBV20-1 and TRBJ1-2; D not resolved. Germline loops: CDR1 DFQATT, CDR2 SNEGSKA (reference sequence). V was cut by 4 bases and J by 3 bases, with 6 bases left in between. This CDR3 comprises 11 residues. In DNA, the CDR3 is TGCAGTGCTAACAGAGACTATGGCTACACCTTC. Its protein is CSANRDYGYTF.

V usage is TRBV19 and J usage is TRBJ2-1; 9 positions match TRBD1. This CDR3 region has 16 residues. Germline assignment: CDR1 LNHDA and CDR2 SQIVND (reference sequence). The V gene end was trimmed by 7 bases and the J gene end by 7 bases; junction bases not matched to a gene: 14. The CDR3 is CASTQTGQGRENEQFF. For the CDR3, the DNA is TGTGCCAGTACTCAGACGGGACAGGGCCGCGAAAATGAGCAGTTCTTC.

Points on this clone: The sample holds other DNA sequences that translate to the same CDR3. V and J are TRBV18 and TRBJ1-4; unclear D gene. CDR1 is KGHSH, CDR2 LQKENI, per germline. Trimming pared 3 bases from V and 8 bases from J, leaving 4 bases between. The CDR3 totals 11 residues. The CDR3 DNA is TGTGCCAGCTCACCGGGAGAAAAACTGTTTTTT. This codes for CASSPGEKLFF.

This rearrangement joins TRBV2 to TRBJ1-1; TRBD1 agrees at 10 bases. J was trimmed by 4 bases and V by 10 bases; bases with no gene match: 9. This CDR3 is 14 amino acids long. Looked up from germline, CDR1 is SNHLY and CDR2 is FYNNEI. The CDR3 spells CATIPTGGRTEAFF. The CDR3 DNA reads as TGTGCCACCATACCGACAGGGGGCCGCACTGAAGCTTTCTTT.

The genes are TRBV28 and TRBJ2-5, with D perhaps TRBD2 (5 bases). Trimming pared 4 bases from V and 1 base from J, leaving 16 bases between. CDR1 is MDHEN, CDR2 SYDVKM, per germline. The CDR3 has 16 amino acids. The CDR3 DNA is TGTGCCAGCAGTTACGGACGGAGGCGAAGCCAAGAGACCCAGTACTTC. It codes for CASSYGRRRSQETQYF.

This rearrangement joins TRBV6-5 to TRBJ1-5; D is uncertain. Trimming left V 0 bases short and J 8 bases short, with 8 bases between. The length of the CDR3 is 13 residues. In germline, CDR1 is MNHEY, CDR2 SVGAGI. For the CDR3, the DNA is TGTGCCAGCAGTTACTCGAGGCTCGAGCCCCAGCATTTT. It codes for CASSYSRLEPQHF.

CDR3 coding DNA: TGTGCCAGCTACTCCCCGAACACCGGGGAGCTGTTTTTT. It specifies CASYSPNTGELFF. The rearrangement joins TRBV28 to TRBJ2-2; D remains ambiguous. CDR1 is MDHEN and CDR2 is SYDVKM in the germline V gene. The CDR3 is 13 amino acids. The V end was cut by 8 bases, the J end by 0 bases, with 7 bases between. Variable domain in full (rest from reference TRBV28 and TRBJ2-2): DVKVTQSSRYLVKRTGEKVFLECVQDMDHENMFWYRQDPGLGLRLIYFSYDVKMKEKGDIPEGYSVSREKKERFSLILESASTNQTSMYLCASYSPNTGELFFGEGSRLTVL.

The V call is TRBV28, the J call TRBJ1-2, with 7 positions matching TRBD1. The CDR3 is 14 residues long. The germline gives CDR1 MDHEN, CDR2 SYDVKM. The junction had 8 bases not matched to a gene; V was cut back by 6 bases and J by 4 bases. The chain's CDR3 is CASSLAQGSYGYTF. The CDR3 DNA follows: TGTGCCAGCAGCCTCGCACAGGGGAGCTATGGCTACACCTTC.

V is TRBV28 and J is TRBJ1-4, with unresolved D. The germline CDR1 and CDR2 sequences are MDHEN and SYDVKM. This CDR3 has 13 residues. The V end lost 5 bases, the J end lost 3 bases, and 7 bases lay between the germline ends. The DNA for the CDR3 is TGTGCCAGCAGTCCCTTGGCTAATGAAAAACTGTTTTTT. Its translation: CASSPLANEKLFF.

The rearrangement links TRBV2 to TRBJ2-7; possibly TRBD2 for D (5 bases). The V gene's germline CDR1 is SNHLY and CDR2 FYNNEI. Trimming removed 6 bases at V and 9 bases at J, with 15 bases between. The CDR3 sequence is 12 residues long. For the CDR3, the DNA is TGTGCCAGCAGGACGGACTTGCCGGGGCAGTACTTC. It encodes CASRTDLPGQYF.

This chain uses TRBV6-1 with TRBJ2-7; D possibly corresponds to TRBD1 (5 bases). The V gene's germline CDR1 is MNHNS and CDR2 SASEGT. V gave up 8 bases and J gave up 7 bases, with 21 bases separating them. The CDR3 runs 14 residues. The DNA of the CDR3 is TGTGCCAGCCGGTCGACAGTGGGAAACGGGGAGCAGTACTTC. This codes for CASRSTVGNGEQYF.